The 22 T cell receptor beta chains given below trace back to one sample, sequenced in a study of Graves' ophthalmopathy and Graves' hyperthyroidism. The sequenced template was RNA, covering the TCR beta CDR3 region. RT-PCR in the first round used HTBI primers; a second-round multiplex PCR followed. TCRdb called the multiplex PCR reads again in MiXCR, with one record for every CDR3 protein. In the table there are about 370,000 distinct CDR3 sequences, 17% of which are singletons. Sequencing was done on a sample of peripheral blood. The receptors derive from an adult woman with stable Graves' hyperthyroidism.

The V gene is TRBV12-3 or TRBV12-4, the J gene TRBJ2-5, with D perhaps TRBD1 (5 bases). With 3 bases removed from V and 4 bases from J, the gap between germline ends came to 12 bases. This CDR3 has 14 residues. CDR3 DNA sequence: TGTGCCAGCAGTTTCGCAGGGATGATAGAGACCCAGTACTTC. It is translated as CASSFAGMIETQYF.

This clonotype was counted many times. V gene TRBV28 combines with J gene TRBJ2-7, with D unresolved. CDR3 length: 12 amino acids. The germline gives CDR1 MDHEN, CDR2 SYDVKM. Deletions cut 5 bases from V and 3 bases from J, with 8 bases between. CDR3 in amino acids: CASSRKSYEQYF. CDR3 coding DNA: TGTGCCAGCAGTCGGAAAAGCTACGAGCAGTACTTC.

This clonotype has at least ten counts. J is TRBJ1-5 and V is TRBV6-2 or TRBV6-3; D is undetermined. The length of the CDR3 is 12 residues. The germline V gene encodes CDR1 MNHEY and CDR2 SVGEGT. The V end was cut by 7 bases, the J end by 9 bases, with 13 bases between. Here the CDR3 reads CASTKAEGPQHF. The CDR3 DNA reads as TGTGCCAGCACAAAGGCTGAAGGGCCCCAGCATTTT.

The chain uses TRBV12-3 or TRBV12-4 and TRBJ2-7; D is ambiguous. Trimming pared 8 bases from V and 4 bases from J, leaving 12 bases between. The CDR3 has 12 amino acids. The CDR3 is CASRRIPYEQYF. DNA of the CDR3: TGTGCCAGCCGTCGCATACCTTACGAGCAGTACTTC.

This clonotype has at least ten counts. The chain uses TRBV20-1 and TRBJ2-7; the D is unclear. The germline V and J ends were trimmed by 4 bases and 4 bases, with 11 bases remaining between them. Germline V CDR1 and CDR2: DFQATT, SNEGSKA (reference sequence). The CDR3 length is 12 residues. CDR3 protein: CSATPGIYEQYF. CDR3 nucleotide sequence: TGCAGTGCTACCCCTGGGATTTACGAGCAGTACTTC.

V is TRBV12-3 or TRBV12-4 and J is TRBJ1-5, with a tentative D call TRBD1 (5 bases). V shed 5 bases and J shed 9 bases, with 14 bases lying between them. This CDR3 has 13 residues. The CDR3 spells CASSPLQGSPQHF. CDR3 nucleotide sequence: TGTGCCAGCAGTCCTCTTCAGGGTTCGCCCCAGCATTTT.

This clonotype has ten or more counts. The gene calls are TRBV7-8 and TRBJ2-4; 10 nucleotides match TRBD2. This CDR3 contains 12 residues. V lost 7 bases and J lost 9; bases outside the gene matches: 3. Germline V gene data show CDR1 as SGHVS and CDR2 as FQNEAQ. The CDR3 nucleotides read TGTGCCAGCACCGGGACTAGCGTCATTCAGTACTTC. Translating gives CASTGTSVIQYF. Drawing the rest from reference TRBV7-8 and TRBJ2-4, the complete variable domain is GAGVSQSPRYKVAKRGQDVALRCDPISGHVSLFWYQQALGQGPEFLTYFQNEAQLDKSGLPSDRFFAERPEGSVSTLKIQRTQQEDSAVYLCASTGTSVIQYFGAGTRLSVL.

Ten or more counts support this clonotype. In nucleotides, the CDR3 is TGTGCCAGCAGTTATGGGGGACGATTTACTGAAGCTTTCTTT. It is translated as CASSYGGRFTEAFF. The genes are TRBV6-2 or TRBV6-3 and TRBJ1-1, with D maybe TRBD1 (5 bases). This CDR3 spans 14 amino acids. Looked up from germline, CDR1 is MNHEY and CDR2 is SVGEGT. V lost 3 bases to trimming and J lost 5 bases, with 13 bases between them.

This clonotype was counted at least ten times. This chain links TRBV20-1 with TRBJ2-7; D possibly corresponds to TRBD1 (5 bases). Trimming took 3 bases from V and 0 from J, leaving 12 bases between them. The CDR3 spans 14 residues. CDR1 is DFQATT and CDR2 is SNEGSKA in the germline V gene (reference sequence). The DNA for the CDR3 is TGCAGTGCTAGCGAGACAGCTAACTCCTACGAGCAGTACTTC. Translated: CSASETANSYEQYF.

This clonotype came up many times. The chain recombines TRBV2 with TRBJ2-7, with a tentative D call TRBD2 (5 bases). CDR3 length: 16 amino acids. V dropped 8 bases and J dropped 3 bases, with 23 bases sitting between them. CDR1 SNHLY and CDR2 FYNNEI come from the germline V gene. The DNA of the CDR3 is TGTGCCAGCTCCCTCGGGGTACAATTTTGGCGCTACGAGCAGTACTTC. It translates to CASSLGVQFWRYEQYF.

This clonotype came up once. The chain links TRBV6-1 to TRBJ1-5, with D possibly being TRBD1 (6 bases). CDR1 is MNHNS and CDR2 is SASEGT in the germline V gene. The CDR3 has 15 residues. The V gene lost 0 bases and the J gene lost 3 bases, with 9 bases spanning the gap. The CDR3, as DNA: TGTGCCAGCAGTGAAGCGAACAGGGTCAATCAGCCCCAGCATTTT. As protein: CASSEANRVNQPQHF.

This clonotype was counted many times. The rearrangement joins TRBV24-1 to TRBJ2-7, with D perhaps TRBD1 (6 bases). Germline assignment: CDR1 KGHDR and CDR2 SFDVKD. CDR3 length: 14 residues. V was pared by 6 bases and J by 6 bases, with 17 bases between. DNA of the CDR3: TGTGCCACCAGTTCGTCCACAGGGAGTCTCGAGCAGTACTTC. Amino acids: CATSSSTGSLEQYF.

This clonotype came up many times. The V and J genes are TRBV6-9 and TRBJ2-7; TRBD2 might be the D (6 bases). The CDR3 length is 16 residues. The germline V gene encodes CDR1 MNHGY and CDR2 SVAAGI. The CDR3 sequence: CRRPDYRSGSSYEQYF. CDR3 in DNA: TGTCGAAGGCCCGATTACCGCAGCGGGTCCTCCTACGAGCAGTACTTC.

This clonotype was seen ten or more times. This chain connects TRBV28 to TRBJ2-4; D gene ambiguous. V lost 3 bases and J 2 bases, leaving 8 bases between the germline ends. The CDR3 length is 14 residues. Germline CDR1 is MDHEN and CDR2 is SYDVKM. The CDR3 bases are TGTGCCAGCAGTTTCGTGGGAACCAAAAACATTCAGTACTTC. Protein product: CASSFVGTKNIQYF.

This clonotype occurred many times. The chain has TRBV27 and TRBJ2-2; 8 positions agree with TRBD2. Trimming at V came to 8 bases and at J to 5 bases, leaving 13 bases not matched to a gene. Germline-derived CDR1 and CDR2 are MNHEY and SMNVEV (reference sequence). This CDR3 is built from 16 residues. The DNA of the CDR3 is TGTGCCAGCTCACGAAGTGCCGGGAGGGCTACCGGGGAGCTGTTTTTT. This sequence encodes CASSRSAGRATGELFF.

In its sample, this clonotype was seen many times. This chain connects TRBV28 to TRBJ1-1; D might be TRBD1 (6 bases). The CDR3 has 13 amino acids. Germline lookup yields CDR1 MDHEN and CDR2 SYDVKM. Deletions cut 6 bases from V and 4 bases from J, with 12 bases between. The chain's CDR3 is CASRLQGGTEAFF. CDR3 sequence (DNA): TGTGCCAGCAGATTACAGGGAGGCACTGAAGCTTTCTTT.

This clonotype came up many times. V and J are TRBV30 and TRBJ1-1; D ambiguous. Germline CDR1 GTSNPN, CDR2 SVGIG (reference sequence). CDR3 length equals 11 residues. V shed 1 base and J shed 5 bases, with 5 bases lying between them. The chain's CDR3 is CAWSDFTEAFF. The CDR3 DNA is TGTGCCTGGAGTGACTTTACTGAAGCTTTCTTT. Using reference TRBV30 and TRBJ1-1 for the parts outside the CDR3, the full variable domain is SQTIHQWPATLVQPVGSPLSLECTVEGTSNPNLYWYRQAAGRGLQLLFYSVGIGQISSEVPQNLSASRPQDRQFILSSKKLLLSDSGFYLCAWSDFTEAFFGQGTRLTVV.

The J gene is TRBJ2-5, the V gene TRBV4-2; 8 nucleotides line up with TRBD1. The CDR3 covers 16 residues. The germline V gene encodes CDR1 LGHNA and CDR2 YNFKEQ. The V segment lost 1 base and the J segment 1 base; nucleotides outside the gene matches: 5. CDR3 amino acids: CASSQVKGQGQETQYF. The CDR3 DNA reads as TGTGCCAGCAGCCAAGTTAAAGGACAGGGCCAAGAGACCCAGTACTTC.

In its sample, this clonotype was seen many times. V usage is TRBV29-1 and J usage is TRBJ1-1, with D possibly TRBD1 on 5 matching bases. Between the trimmed V and J ends, which lost 1 base and 1 base, there was a span of 10 bases. From germline, CDR1 is SQVTM and CDR2 ANQGSEA. The CDR3 is 14 residues long. The CDR3 here is CSVEVGGGNTEAFF. CDR3 nucleotide sequence: TGCAGCGTTGAAGTTGGGGGAGGGAACACTGAAGCTTTCTTT.

This clonotype came up many times. V usage is TRBV7-8 and J usage is TRBJ2-2, with a possible D match to TRBD1 (6 bases). The CDR3 is 15 residues long. Trimming removed 5 bases at V and 6 bases at J, with 16 bases between. Germline values: CDR1 SGHVS, CDR2 FQNEAQ. This CDR3 reads CASSLYRVSPGELFF. In DNA form, the CDR3 reads TGTGCCAGCAGCCTGTACAGGGTATCCCCCGGGGAGCTGTTTTTT.

At least ten counts were recorded for this clonotype. This chain connects TRBV7-2 to TRBJ2-7; 13 nucleotides line up with TRBD2. The V segment lost 3 bases and the J segment 2 bases; nucleotides outside the gene matches: 16. Germline lookup yields CDR1 SGHTA and CDR2 FQGNSA. The CDR3 contains 20 residues. CDR3: CASSFVRTSGSNSRAYEQYF. The CDR3 region has the DNA TGTGCCAGCAGCTTCGTTCGGACTAGCGGGAGCAACAGTAGGGCCTACGAGCAGTACTTC.

The chain uses TRBV5-1 and TRBJ1-2; D might be TRBD1 (6 bases). CDR1 SGHRS and CDR2 YFSETQ come from the germline V gene. V was trimmed by 2 bases and J by 6 bases, leaving 14 bases between them. The CDR3 is made up of 14 amino acids. The CDR3 sequence is CASSFPGAGNGYTF. CDR3 DNA sequence: TGCGCCAGCAGCTTCCCAGGGGCCGGTAATGGCTACACCTTC.